Below are 28 T cell receptor beta chains sequenced from a single sample in a study of shared clonotypes between healthy human individuals. Sequencing was performed with immunoSEQ multiplex PCR; in TCRdb, only in-frame clones are kept and a portion is missing. The sample gives some 500,000 clones, roughly 95% of which show up once; 0.05% to 0.08% is in the top ten. Sequenced sample: naive CD4+ T cells sorted from blood. Stated subset: CD45RA+ positively selected. The receptors come from a woman in her twenties or thirties in good health.

The chain is built from TRBV5-1 and TRBJ1-1, with D perhaps TRBD1 (5 bases). V was cut by 3 bases and J by 1 base, with 10 bases left in between. Germline CDR1 SGHRS, CDR2 YFSETQ. This CDR3 region has 14 residues. The DNA for the CDR3 is TGCGCCAGCAGCTGGGACGGGGAGAACACTGAAGCTTTCTTT. It encodes CASSWDGENTEAFF.

Here the CDR3 reads CASSPQGGRAEAFF. CDR3 DNA sequence: TGTGCCAGCTCACCACAGGGGGGGCGGGCTGAAGCTTTCTTT. The rearrangement joins TRBV18 to TRBJ1-1, with a tentative D call TRBD1 (6 bases). CDR1 and CDR2 from the germline V gene are KGHSH and LQKENI. The CDR3 totals 14 residues. The ends were cut back, 1 base at V and 6 bases at J, with 12 bases in the middle. Full variable domain (missing parts from reference TRBV18 and TRBJ1-1): NAGVMQNPRHLVRRRGQEARLRCSPMKGHSHVYWYRQLPEEGLKFMVYLQKENIIDESGMPKERFSAEFPKEGPSILRIQQVVRGDSAAYFCASSPQGGRAEAFFGQGTRLTVV.

The genes are TRBV27 and TRBJ1-5; D call uncertain. Trimming stripped 2 bases from V and 0 bases from J, with 5 bases between. Germline V CDR1 and CDR2: MNHEY, SMNVEV (reference sequence). This CDR3 has 14 residues. CDR3 DNA: TGTGCCAGCAGTTTACACTCTAGCAATCAGCCCCAGCATTTT. Translation: CASSLHSSNQPQHF.

This clone has more than one count but fewer than ten. Different DNA sequences within this sample yield the same CDR3. This chain joins TRBV5-1 and TRBJ1-1, with D unclear. CDR1 is SGHRS, CDR2 YFSETQ, per germline. V was shortened by 2 bases and J by 0 bases, with 5 bases between the two germline ends. The CDR3 consists of 13 residues. CDR3 DNA: TGCGCCAGCAGCTTAACATTGAACACTGAAGCTTTCTTT. Translating it yields CASSLTLNTEAFF.

The chain is built from TRBV4-1 and TRBJ1-1, with D perhaps TRBD1 (5 bases). The V end lost 1 base, the J end lost 1 base, and 7 bases lay between the germline ends. The germline V gene has CDR1 MGHRA and CDR2 YSYEKL. The CDR3 has 14 residues. The DNA for the CDR3 is TGCGCCAGCAGCCAAGTGGGGGGGAACACTGAAGCTTTCTTT. It is translated as CASSQVGGNTEAFF.

This rearrangement joins TRBV6-1 to TRBJ2-7; D is perhaps TRBD1 (6 bases). With 1 base removed from V and 0 bases from J, the gap between germline ends came to 13 bases. The CDR3 contains 16 residues. Per the germline V gene, CDR1 is MNHNS and CDR2 is SASEGT. CDR3 amino acids: CASSEEGVGGSYEQYF. The CDR3 DNA sequence: TGTGCCAGCAGTGAAGAGGGGGTTGGGGGCTCCTACGAGCAGTACTTC.

As to this clone: Other DNA sequences in this specimen translate into the identical CDR3. The chain has TRBV19 and TRBJ1-5, with D unclear. Germline V lookup: CDR1 LNHDA, CDR2 SQIVND (reference sequence). CDR3 size: 12 residues. The V gene lost 3 bases and the J gene lost 4 bases, with 4 bases spanning the gap. In DNA, the CDR3 is TGTGCCAGTAGTATCCTTAATCAGCCCCAGCATTTT. This codes for CASSILNQPQHF.

Regarding this clone: Other DNA sequences in the sample encode the same CDR3. The chain joins TRBV5-1 to TRBJ2-7; 11 bases line up with TRBD2. The length of the CDR3 is 15 residues. Germline V gene sequence: CDR1 SGHRS, CDR2 YFSETQ. V was clipped by 0 bases and J by 4 bases; unmatched bases: 3. CDR3 in DNA: TGCGCCAGCAGCTTGGCGGGGACTAGCGGTTACGAGCAGTACTTC. Protein sequence: CASSLAGTSGYEQYF. The whole variable domain, remainder taken from reference TRBV5-1 and TRBJ2-7, is KAGVTQTPRYLIKTRGQQVTLSCSPISGHRSVSWYQQTPGQGLQFLFEYFSETQRNKGNFPGRFSGRQFSNSRSEMNVSTLELGDSALYLCASSLAGTSGYEQYFGPGTRLTVT.

This rearrangement joins TRBV15 to TRBJ2-1; maybe TRBD1 (6 bases). The CDR3 consists of 14 residues. Trimming left V 1 base short and J 8 bases short, with 12 bases between. From germline, CDR1 is LNHNV and CDR2 YYDKDF (reference sequence). The CDR3 nucleotides read TGTGCCACCAGCAGAGTCACACAGGGTCATGAGCAGTTCTTC. Protein: CATSRVTQGHEQFF.

The V and J genes are TRBV10-1 and TRBJ1-4; unclear D gene. The CDR3 length is 15 residues. Looked up from germline, CDR1 is WNHNN and CDR2 is SYGVQD (reference sequence). Trimming took off 0 bases at V and 3 bases at J, with 8 bases between the two ends. This CDR3 reads CASSESRSANEKLFF. The DNA for the CDR3 is TGCGCCAGCAGTGAGTCACGGAGCGCTAATGAAAAACTGTTTTTT.

The chain carries TRBV11-2 and TRBJ2-7; no clear D. Germline loops: CDR1 SGHAT, CDR2 FQNNGV. V dropped 0 bases and J dropped 2 bases, with 11 bases sitting between them. This CDR3 is 15 amino acids long. CDR3 sequence (DNA): TGTGCCAGCAGCTTAGATAGAGCCAGAACCTACGAGCAGTACTTC. Protein sequence: CASSLDRARTYEQYF.

V usage is TRBV6-1 and J usage is TRBJ1-2; 8 bases are shared with TRBD1. J gave up 4 bases and V 6 bases, and 10 bases lay outside the gene matches. CDR1 MNHNS and CDR2 SASEGT come from the germline V gene. The length of the CDR3 is 15 residues. The CDR3 loop is CASSLSDRGLYGYTF. The CDR3 bases are TGTGCCAGCAGCCTAAGTGACAGGGGCCTCTATGGCTACACCTTC.

The V and J genes are TRBV5-1 and TRBJ2-2, with 9 positions matching TRBD2. Unmatched junction bases numbered 3, after V lost 3 bases and J lost 6 bases. This CDR3 has 14 residues. Germline V gene sequence: CDR1 SGHRS, CDR2 YFSETQ. The CDR3 nucleotides are TGCGCCAGCAGCTCGGGACTAGCTCCCGGGGAGCTGTTTTTT. Encoded protein: CASSSGLAPGELFF.

V is TRBV7-8 and J is TRBJ2-7, with D possibly matching TRBD1 (6 bases). V was shortened by 5 bases and J by 1 base, with 15 bases between the two germline ends. The CDR3 contains 15 residues. In germline, CDR1 is SGHVS, CDR2 FQNEAQ. DNA of the CDR3: TGTGCCAGCAGCGGACAGTTGATGCGGTCCTACGAGCAGTACTTC. This translates into CASSGQLMRSYEQYF.

The rearrangement uses TRBV19 and TRBJ2-7; unclear D gene. CDR3 length equals 17 residues. Deletions cut 5 bases from V and 1 base from J, with 21 bases between. Germline V gene data show CDR1 as LNHDA and CDR2 as SQIVND (reference sequence). The CDR3 here is CASSLRIEVGRSYEQYF. The CDR3 region has the DNA TGTGCCAGTAGTTTACGTATCGAAGTCGGACGGTCCTACGAGCAGTACTTC.

The chain uses TRBV18 and TRBJ2-1; TRBD2 agrees at 9 bases. Germline V gene data show CDR1 as KGHSH and CDR2 as LQKENI. CDR3 size: 16 residues. Trimming took 6 bases from V and 1 from J; bases not matched to a gene: 7. The chain's CDR3 is CASSHGTSLSYNEQFF. In DNA form, the CDR3 reads TGTGCCAGCTCCCACGGGACTAGCTTGTCCTACAATGAGCAGTTCTTC.

The chain recombines TRBV2 with TRBJ1-1, with D unclear. Germline loops: CDR1 SNHLY, CDR2 FYNNEI. The CDR3 extends over 16 amino acids. Deletions cut 7 bases from V and 1 base from J, with 19 bases between. The CDR3 here is CASTLRGQVRNTEAFF. The CDR3 DNA is TGTGCCAGCACCCTTCGCGGCCAGGTCAGGAACACTGAAGCTTTCTTT.

The rearrangement joins TRBV5-1 to TRBJ2-6; TRBD1 aligns across 8 bases. V was pared by 5 bases and J by 0 bases, with 7 bases of the junction left unmatched. This CDR3 has 17 amino acids. Looked up from germline, CDR1 is SGHRS and CDR2 is YFSETQ. Written as DNA, the CDR3 is TGCGCCAGCAGACTGGGGACAGGATACTCTGGGGCCAACGTCCTGACTTTC. Translating gives CASRLGTGYSGANVLTF.

The V call is TRBV7-8, the J call TRBJ2-4, with D maybe TRBD2 (6 bases). The CDR3 runs to 21 residues. Germline lookup yields CDR1 SGHVS and CDR2 FQNEAQ. Deletions cut 0 bases from V and 0 bases from J, with 24 bases between. CDR3 in DNA: TGTGCCAGCAGCTTAGCGAGTGGTCTCGGTGGGAGGACGGGAGCCAAAAACATTCAGTACTTC. Its protein product is CASSLASGLGGRTGAKNIQYF.

The chain couples TRBV6-1 to TRBJ1-1; D not resolved. CDR3 length: 13 amino acids. V lost 8 bases and J lost 3, with 13 bases in between. Germline assignment: CDR1 MNHNS and CDR2 SASEGT. CDR3 in DNA: TGTGCCAGCGCTGTCGATGGTGACACTGAAGCTTTCTTT. It is translated as CASAVDGDTEAFF.

J is TRBJ2-1 and V is TRBV5-1, with 9 bases identical to TRBD2. V lost 2 bases to trimming and J lost 4 bases; unmatched junction nucleotides: 7. CDR3 length: 16 residues. The germline CDR1 and CDR2 sequences are SGHRS and YFSETQ. CDR3 amino acids: CASSFVSGRNYNEQFF. In nucleotides, the CDR3 is TGCGCCAGCAGCTTCGTCAGCGGGAGGAATTACAATGAGCAGTTCTTC.

The rearrangement uses TRBV7-2 and TRBJ2-7; TRBD2 matches at 8 bases. The J segment lost 3 bases and the V segment lost 3 bases, leaving 7 bases of the junction unmatched. The germline V gene has CDR1 SGHTA and CDR2 FQGNSA. The CDR3 totals 15 residues. DNA of the CDR3: TGTGCCAGCAGCTTCAGGGGTAGCGGGATCTACGAGCAGTACTTC. Translating it yields CASSFRGSGIYEQYF.

This clone was seen a handful of times. Other DNA sequences in this sample translate to the same CDR3. The CDR3, as DNA: TGTGCCAGTAGTCCTTCCACAGATACGCAGTATTTT. It translates to CASSPSTDTQYF. V is TRBV19 and J is TRBJ2-3; D is ambiguous. Germline loops: CDR1 LNHDA, CDR2 SQIVND (reference sequence). The CDR3 loop spans 12 amino acids. The V gene lost 5 bases and the J gene lost 2 bases, with 5 bases spanning the gap.

The rearrangement links TRBV27 to TRBJ1-5, with D unclear. V gave up 8 bases and J gave up 0 bases, with 14 bases separating them. The CDR3 length is 15 residues. The germline gives CDR1 MNHEY, CDR2 SMNVEV (reference sequence). CDR3 in amino acids: CASRPGSYSNQPQHF. Written as DNA, the CDR3 is TGTGCCAGCCGTCCGGGGAGCTATAGCAATCAGCCCCAGCATTTT.

The chain combines TRBV9 with TRBJ2-2; D is undetermined. Between the trimmed V and J ends, which lost 1 base and 0 bases, there was a span of 7 bases. Germline V CDR1 and CDR2: SGDLS, YYNGEE. This CDR3 is 15 amino acids long. The CDR3 loop reads CASSVTRTNTGELFF. The DNA of the CDR3 is TGTGCCAGCAGCGTAACTCGAACGAACACCGGGGAGCTGTTTTTT.

The chain carries TRBV25-1 and TRBJ2-1; 9 bases agree with TRBD1. The junction had 10 bases not matched to a gene; V was cut back by 8 bases and J by 2 bases. Germline V gene data show CDR1 as MGHDK and CDR2 as SYGVNS. The CDR3 is made up of 16 amino acids. The CDR3 protein is CASGTRDRAPYNEQFF. As DNA, the CDR3 is TGTGCCAGCGGAACCCGGGACAGGGCCCCCTACAATGAGCAGTTCTTC.

The V call is TRBV30, the J call TRBJ1-2, with D maybe TRBD1 (5 bases). The CDR3 is 12 amino acids. CDR1 is GTSNPN, CDR2 SVGIG, per germline (reference sequence). The V gene lost 0 bases and the J gene lost 8 bases, with 10 bases spanning the gap. CDR3 sequence reads: CAWSVGGFGYTF. The CDR3 coding sequence is TGTGCCTGGAGTGTTGGGGGTTTCGGCTACACCTTC.

This chain connects TRBV27 to TRBJ2-3; 14 nucleotides line up with TRBD2. The CDR3 extends over 18 amino acids. The germline gives CDR1 MNHEY, CDR2 SMNVEV (reference sequence). V lost 7 bases, J lost 7 bases, and 16 bases stayed unmatched. CDR3 in DNA: TGTGCCAGCACCCGCAGAGGGGGACTAGCGGGAGTAAGGAATACGCAGTATTTT. Translated: CASTRRGGLAGVRNTQYF.